What follows describes a single T cell receptor beta chain. The target antigen is unknown. These data originate in a study of CD8 T cells in ankylosing spondylitis. Findings of the study overall: CD8+ cells made up the disease-linked clones, which were relatively rare in peripheral blood. Blood from ankylosing spondylitis patients appeared to carry a characteristic roughly eight-variant TCR beta motif. Past studies reported some motif variants in reactive arthritis synovial fluid and blood. Significant enrichment of disease-linked clones was reported in matched ankylosing spondylitis synovial fluid.

Construction of TCR beta libraries was performed using quantitative 5'-RACE with molecular barcodes. One entry per CDR3 protein, called by TCRdb with MiXCR from the 5' RACE reads. The data hold approximately 540,000 distinct CDR3 sequences, with about 13% observed a single time. Germline V gene sequence: CDR1 SGHRS, CDR2 YFSETQ. CDR3 length equals 18 residues. V shed 1 base and J 5 bases; nucleotides not matched to a gene: 14. Sequencing was performed on blood, either unsorted or a sorted T cell fraction (not recorded which). The rearrangement joins TRBV5-1 to TRBJ2-5; 10 bases are a match to TRBD2. The receptor was isolated from a male donor with ankylosing spondylitis. The CDR3 DNA follows: TGCGCCAGCAGCTTGTGGTCCCCTAGCGGGAGAATCTCGGAGACCCAGTACTTC. This sequence encodes CASSLWSPSGRISETQYF.